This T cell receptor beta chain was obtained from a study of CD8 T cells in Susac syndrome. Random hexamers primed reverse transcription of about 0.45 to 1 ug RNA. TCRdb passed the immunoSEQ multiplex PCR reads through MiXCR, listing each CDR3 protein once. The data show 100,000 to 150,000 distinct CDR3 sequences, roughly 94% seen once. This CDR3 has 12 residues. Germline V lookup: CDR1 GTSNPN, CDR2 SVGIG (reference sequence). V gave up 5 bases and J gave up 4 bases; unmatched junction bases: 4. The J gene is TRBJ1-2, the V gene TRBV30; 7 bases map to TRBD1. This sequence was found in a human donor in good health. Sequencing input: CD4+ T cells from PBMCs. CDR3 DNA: TGTGCCTGGGACCGGGACAGCTATGGCTACACCTTC. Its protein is CAWDRDSYGYTF.